These T cell receptor beta chains were read from a single sample in a study of blood T cell repertoires in COVID-19. Assay used: immunoSEQ multiplex PCR; TCRdb lists only in-frame clones, some missing. The sample has under 250,000 clones; more than 70% are singletons. Input material: peripheral blood. The receptors were sampled from a woman aged 55-75 years with acute or convalescent COVID-19. CDR3s include the opening cysteine and the closing phenylalanine or tryptophan. The order of the fields is V gene, J gene, D gene, clone size, CDR3 DNA, CDR3 protein. The D gene is left open where the match is weak. Only some rows state a clone size, as once, few, many or a class for expanded clones.

V gene: TRBV18
J gene: TRBJ1-3
D gene: TRBD1
clone size: NA
CDR3 DNA: TGTGCCAGCTCACCATGGGACAGTCGGAGCTCTGGAAACACCATATATTTT
CDR3 protein: CASSPWDSRSSGNTIYF

V gene: TRBV7-9
J gene: TRBJ2-7
D gene: TRBD2
clone size: NA
CDR3 DNA: TGTGCCAGCAGCGATACTAGCGGAAACTCCTACGAGCAGTACTTC
CDR3 protein: CASSDTSGNSYEQYF

V gene: TRBV18
J gene: TRBJ2-7
D gene: TRBD1
clone size: once
CDR3 DNA: TGTGCCAGCTCTACGGGACAGAACTCCTACGAGCAGTACTTC
CDR3 protein: CASSTGQNSYEQYF

V gene: TRBV6-1
J gene: TRBJ1-2
D gene: NA
clone size: NA
CDR3 DNA: TGTGCCAGCAGTGAAGCTACAGGGTTTATTGACTATGGCTACACCTTC
CDR3 protein: CASSEATGFIDYGYTF

V gene: TRBV4-3
J gene: TRBJ1-1
D gene: NA
clone size: few
CDR3 DNA: TGCGCCAGCAGCCAAGAACCTCTTACTAACACTGAAGCTTTCTTT
CDR3 protein: CASSQEPLTNTEAFF

V gene: TRBV3-1/TRBV3-2
J gene: TRBJ1-4
D gene: NA
clone size: NA
CDR3 DNA: TGTGCCAGCAGCCGAACCGGAGGTAGTAATGAAAAACTGTTTTTT
CDR3 protein: CASSRTGGSNEKLFF

V gene: TRBV29-1
J gene: TRBJ1-6
D gene: NA
clone size: NA
CDR3 DNA: TGCAGACATGCGGGGCAGGTTGGTAATTCACCCCTCCACTTT
CDR3 protein: CRHAGQVGNSPLHF

V gene: TRBV14
J gene: TRBJ1-6
D gene: NA
clone size: once
CDR3 DNA: TGTGCCAGCCGATCAGCCCGGGGTTCACCCCTCCACTTT
CDR3 protein: CASRSARGSPLHF

V gene: TRBV6-6
J gene: TRBJ2-4
D gene: NA
clone size: NA
CDR3 DNA: TGTGCCAGCAGTTTGACTCGATTAGCCAAAAACATTCAGTACTTC
CDR3 protein: CASSLTRLAKNIQYF

V gene: TRBV3-1/TRBV3-2
J gene: TRBJ2-5
D gene: NA
clone size: NA
CDR3 DNA: TGTGCCAGCAGCCGTCACTCGGAGGAGACCCAGTACTTC
CDR3 protein: CASSRHSEETQYF

V gene: TRBV7-2
J gene: TRBJ1-1
D gene: NA
clone size: NA
CDR3 DNA: TGTGCCAGCAGCTTCGGTCCCCTGAACACTGAAGCTTTCTTT
CDR3 protein: CASSFGPLNTEAFF

V gene: TRBV28
J gene: TRBJ1-5
D gene: NA
clone size: once
CDR3 DNA: TGTGCCAGCACTCCTTGGCGGGGGGCAGGAGATCAGCCCCAGCATTTT
CDR3 protein: CASTPWRGAGDQPQHF

V gene: TRBV5-1
J gene: TRBJ2-3
D gene: NA
clone size: NA
CDR3 DNA: TGCGCCAGCAGCCACCAAGCGAAGAGCACAGATACGCAGTATTTT
CDR3 protein: CASSHQAKSTDTQYF

V gene: TRBV19
J gene: TRBJ2-1
D gene: NA
clone size: NA
CDR3 DNA: TGTGCCAGTAGTATAGGGACATCGAAAGGGCGTGAGCAGTTCTTC
CDR3 protein: CASSIGTSKGREQFF